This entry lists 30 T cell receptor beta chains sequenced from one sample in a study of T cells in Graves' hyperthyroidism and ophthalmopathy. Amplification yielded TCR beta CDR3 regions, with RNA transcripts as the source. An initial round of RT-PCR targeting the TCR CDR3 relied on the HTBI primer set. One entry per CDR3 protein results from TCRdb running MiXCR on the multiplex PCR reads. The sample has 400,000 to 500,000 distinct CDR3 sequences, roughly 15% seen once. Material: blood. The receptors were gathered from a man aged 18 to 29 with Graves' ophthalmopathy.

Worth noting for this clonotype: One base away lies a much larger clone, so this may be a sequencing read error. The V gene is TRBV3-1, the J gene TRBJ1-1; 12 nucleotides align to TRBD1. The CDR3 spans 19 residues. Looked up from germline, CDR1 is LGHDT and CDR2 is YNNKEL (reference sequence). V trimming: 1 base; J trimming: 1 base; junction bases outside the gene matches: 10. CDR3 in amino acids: CASSQVLGQGARPNTEAFF. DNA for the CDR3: TGTGCCAGCAGCCAAGTCCTGGGACAGGGGGCCCGGCCGAACACTGAAGCTTTCTTT.

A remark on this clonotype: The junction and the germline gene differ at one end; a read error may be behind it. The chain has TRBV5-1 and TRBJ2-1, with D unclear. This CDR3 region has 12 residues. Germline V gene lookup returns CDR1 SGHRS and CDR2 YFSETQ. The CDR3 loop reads CASSSTNNEQFF. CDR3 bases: TGCGCCAGCAGCTCAACAAACAATGAGCAGTTCTTT.

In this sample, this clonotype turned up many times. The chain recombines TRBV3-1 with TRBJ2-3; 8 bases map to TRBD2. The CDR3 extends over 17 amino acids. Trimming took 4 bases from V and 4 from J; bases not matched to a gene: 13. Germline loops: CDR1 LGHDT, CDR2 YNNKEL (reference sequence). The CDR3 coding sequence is TGTGCCAGCAGCCGCGGGCCCGGGACTAGTCGTGCAGATACGCAGTATTTT. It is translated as CASSRGPGTSRADTQYF.

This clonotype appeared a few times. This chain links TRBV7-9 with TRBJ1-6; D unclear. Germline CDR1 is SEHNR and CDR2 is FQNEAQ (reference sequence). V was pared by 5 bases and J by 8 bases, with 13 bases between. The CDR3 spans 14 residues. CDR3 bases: TGTGCCAGCAGCCTACAGAAAGGCGATTCACCCCTCCACTTT. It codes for CASSLQKGDSPLHF.

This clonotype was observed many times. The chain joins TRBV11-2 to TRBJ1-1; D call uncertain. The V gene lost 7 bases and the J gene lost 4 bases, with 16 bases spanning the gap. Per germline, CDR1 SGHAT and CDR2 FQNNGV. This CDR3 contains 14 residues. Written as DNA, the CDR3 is TGTGCCAGCATAAATGGGGTCCCGGGCACTGAAGCTTTCTTT. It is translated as CASINGVPGTEAFF.

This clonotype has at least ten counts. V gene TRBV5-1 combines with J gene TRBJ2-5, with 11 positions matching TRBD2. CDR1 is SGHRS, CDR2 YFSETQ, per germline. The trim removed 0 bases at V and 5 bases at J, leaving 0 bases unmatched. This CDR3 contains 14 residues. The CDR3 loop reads CASSLGTSGETQYF. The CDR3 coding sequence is TGCGCCAGCAGCTTGGGGACTAGCGGGGAGACCCAGTACTTC.

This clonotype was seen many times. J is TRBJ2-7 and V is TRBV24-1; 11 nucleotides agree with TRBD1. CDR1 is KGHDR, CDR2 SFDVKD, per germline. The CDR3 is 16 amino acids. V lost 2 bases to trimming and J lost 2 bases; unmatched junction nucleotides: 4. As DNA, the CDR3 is TGTGCCACCAGTGATTCTGGGGACAGGGGGACCTACGAGCAGTACTTC. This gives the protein CATSDSGDRGTYEQYF.

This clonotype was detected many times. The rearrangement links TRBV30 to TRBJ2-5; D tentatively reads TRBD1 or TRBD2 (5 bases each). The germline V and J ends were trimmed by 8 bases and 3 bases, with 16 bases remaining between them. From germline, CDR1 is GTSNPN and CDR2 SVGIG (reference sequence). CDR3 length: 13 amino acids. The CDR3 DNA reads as TGTGCCGTTGGCCGGGACGGAAAAGAGACCCAGTACTTC. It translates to CAVGRDGKETQYF. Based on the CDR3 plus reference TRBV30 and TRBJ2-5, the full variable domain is SQTIHQWPATLVQPVGSPLSLECTVEGTSNPNLYWYRQAAGRGLQLLFYSVGIGQISSEVPQNLSASRPQDRQFILSSKKLLLSDSGFYLCAVGRDGKETQYFGPGTRLLVL.

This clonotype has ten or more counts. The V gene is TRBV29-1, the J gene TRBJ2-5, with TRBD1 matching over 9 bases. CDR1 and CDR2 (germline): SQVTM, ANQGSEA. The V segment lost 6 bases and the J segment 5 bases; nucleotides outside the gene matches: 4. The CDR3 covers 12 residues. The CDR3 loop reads CSVRTGVETQYF. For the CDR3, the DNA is TGCAGCGTCCGGACAGGGGTGGAGACCCAGTACTTC.

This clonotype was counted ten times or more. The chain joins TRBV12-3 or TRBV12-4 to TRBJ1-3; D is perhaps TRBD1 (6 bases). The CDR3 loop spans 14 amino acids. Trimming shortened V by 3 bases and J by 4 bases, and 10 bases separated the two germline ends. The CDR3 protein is CASSLTGGGNTIYF. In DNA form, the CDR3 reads TGTGCCAGCAGTTTGACAGGAGGGGGAAACACCATATATTTT.

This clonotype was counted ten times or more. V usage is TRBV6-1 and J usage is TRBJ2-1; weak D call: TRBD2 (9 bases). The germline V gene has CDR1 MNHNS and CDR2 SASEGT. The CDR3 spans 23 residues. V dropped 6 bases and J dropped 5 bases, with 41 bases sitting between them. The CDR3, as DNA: TGTGCCAGCAGCCGCGACAGGGGAGGCGGGAGGGCCCTATTGGCCTCCGTTAACAATGAGCAGTTCTTC. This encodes CASSRDRGGGRALLASVNNEQFF.

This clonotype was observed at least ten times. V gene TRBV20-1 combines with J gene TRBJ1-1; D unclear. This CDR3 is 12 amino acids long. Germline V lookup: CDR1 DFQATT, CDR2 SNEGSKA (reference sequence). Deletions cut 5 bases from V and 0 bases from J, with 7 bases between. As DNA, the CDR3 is TGCAGTGCTCTCGAACTGAACACTGAAGCTTTCTTT. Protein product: CSALELNTEAFF.

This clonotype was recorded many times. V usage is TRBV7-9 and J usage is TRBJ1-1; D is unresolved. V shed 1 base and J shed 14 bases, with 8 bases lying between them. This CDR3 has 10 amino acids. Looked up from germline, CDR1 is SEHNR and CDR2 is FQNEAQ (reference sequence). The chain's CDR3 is CASSLGAQFF. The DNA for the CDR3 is TGTGCCAGCAGCTTAGGGGCACAATTCTTT.

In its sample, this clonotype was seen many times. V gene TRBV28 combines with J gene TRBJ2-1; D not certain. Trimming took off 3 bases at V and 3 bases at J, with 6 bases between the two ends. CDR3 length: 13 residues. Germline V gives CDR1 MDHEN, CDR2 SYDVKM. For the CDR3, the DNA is TGTGCCAGCAGTTTGCTAGACTACAATGAGCAGTTCTTC. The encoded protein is CASSLLDYNEQFF.

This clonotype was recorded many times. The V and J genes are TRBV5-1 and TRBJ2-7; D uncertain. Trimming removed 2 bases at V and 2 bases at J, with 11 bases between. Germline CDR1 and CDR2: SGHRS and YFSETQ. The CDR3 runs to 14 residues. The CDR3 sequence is CASSFGHPPYEQYF. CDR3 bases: TGCGCCAGCAGCTTCGGGCACCCTCCCTACGAGCAGTACTTC.

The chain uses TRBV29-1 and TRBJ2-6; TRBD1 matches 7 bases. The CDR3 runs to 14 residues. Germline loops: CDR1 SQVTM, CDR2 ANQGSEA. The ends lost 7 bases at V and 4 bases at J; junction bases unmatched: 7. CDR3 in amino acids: CSAETGTGANVLTF. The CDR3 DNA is TGCAGCGCCGAGACAGGGACCGGGGCCAACGTCCTGACTTTC.

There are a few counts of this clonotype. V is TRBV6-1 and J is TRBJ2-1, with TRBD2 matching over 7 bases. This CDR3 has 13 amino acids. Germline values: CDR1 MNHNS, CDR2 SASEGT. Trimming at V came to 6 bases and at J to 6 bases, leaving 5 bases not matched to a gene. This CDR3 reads CASRGGGSNEQFF. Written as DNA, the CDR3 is TGTGCCAGCAGGGGGGGAGGGAGCAATGAGCAGTTCTTC.

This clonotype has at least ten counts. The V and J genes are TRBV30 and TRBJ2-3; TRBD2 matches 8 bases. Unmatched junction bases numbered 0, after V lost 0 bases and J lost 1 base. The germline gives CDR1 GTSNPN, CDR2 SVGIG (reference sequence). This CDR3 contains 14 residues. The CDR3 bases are TGTGCCTGGAGTGTGCGGGGGGGCACAGATACGCAGTATTTT. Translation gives CAWSVRGGTDTQYF.

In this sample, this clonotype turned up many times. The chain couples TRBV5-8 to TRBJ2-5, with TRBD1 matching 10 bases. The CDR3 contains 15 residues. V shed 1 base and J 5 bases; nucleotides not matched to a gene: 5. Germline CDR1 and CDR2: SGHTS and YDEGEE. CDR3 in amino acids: CASSLSTGGLETQYF. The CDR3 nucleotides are TGTGCCAGCAGCTTGTCGACAGGGGGCCTGGAGACCCAGTACTTC.

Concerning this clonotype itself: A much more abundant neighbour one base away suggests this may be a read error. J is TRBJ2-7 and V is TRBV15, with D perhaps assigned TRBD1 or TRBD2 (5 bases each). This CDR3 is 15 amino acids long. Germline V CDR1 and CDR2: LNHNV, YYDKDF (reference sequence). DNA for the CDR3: TGTGACACCAGCAGAGGGGACCCGAAGGATTACGAGCAGTACTTC. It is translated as CDTSRGDPKDYEQYF.

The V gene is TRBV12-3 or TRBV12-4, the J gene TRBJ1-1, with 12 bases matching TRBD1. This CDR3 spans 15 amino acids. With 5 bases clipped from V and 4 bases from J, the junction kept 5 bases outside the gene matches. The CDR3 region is CASSPGQGAFTEAFF. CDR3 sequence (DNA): TGTGCCAGCAGTCCGGGACAGGGGGCCTTCACTGAAGCTTTCTTT.

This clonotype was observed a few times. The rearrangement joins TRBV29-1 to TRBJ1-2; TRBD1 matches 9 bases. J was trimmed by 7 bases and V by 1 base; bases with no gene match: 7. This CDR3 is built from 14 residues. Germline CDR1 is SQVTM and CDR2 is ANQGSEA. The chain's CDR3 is CSVEVLQGAAGYTF. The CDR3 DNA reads TGCAGCGTTGAAGTCCTACAGGGGGCGGCTGGCTACACCTTC.

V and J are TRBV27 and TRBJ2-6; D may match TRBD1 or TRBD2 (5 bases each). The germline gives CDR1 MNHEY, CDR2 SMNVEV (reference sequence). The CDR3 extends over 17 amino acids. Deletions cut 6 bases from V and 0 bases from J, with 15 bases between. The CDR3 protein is CASRLFQGDSGANVLTF. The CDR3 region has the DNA TGTGCCAGCAGACTATTCCAGGGAGACTCTGGGGCCAACGTCCTGACTTTC.

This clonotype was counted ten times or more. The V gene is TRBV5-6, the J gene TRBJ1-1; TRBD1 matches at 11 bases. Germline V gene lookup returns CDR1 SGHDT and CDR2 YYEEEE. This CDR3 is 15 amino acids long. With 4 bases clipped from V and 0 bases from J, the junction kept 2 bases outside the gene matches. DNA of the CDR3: TGTGCCAGCAGCATGGGACAGGGGGTGAACACTGAAGCTTTCTTT. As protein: CASSMGQGVNTEAFF.

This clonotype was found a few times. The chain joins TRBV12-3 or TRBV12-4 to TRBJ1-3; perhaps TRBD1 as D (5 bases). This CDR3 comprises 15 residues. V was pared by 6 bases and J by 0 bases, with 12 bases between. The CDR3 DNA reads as TGTGCCAGCAGGTCGGGACGTAGCTCTGGAAACACCATATATTTT. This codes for CASRSGRSSGNTIYF.

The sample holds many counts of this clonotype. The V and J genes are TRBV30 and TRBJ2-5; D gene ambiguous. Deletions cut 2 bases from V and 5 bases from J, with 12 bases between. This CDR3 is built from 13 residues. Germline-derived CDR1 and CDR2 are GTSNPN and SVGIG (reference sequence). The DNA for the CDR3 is TGTGCCTGGAGTATATCGTCGTGGGAGACCCAGTACTTC. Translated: CAWSISSWETQYF.

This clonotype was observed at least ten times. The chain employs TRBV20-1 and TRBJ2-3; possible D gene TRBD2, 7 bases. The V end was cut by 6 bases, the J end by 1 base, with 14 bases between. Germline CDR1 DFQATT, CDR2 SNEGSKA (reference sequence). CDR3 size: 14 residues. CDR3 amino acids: CSAPGEGGTDTQYF. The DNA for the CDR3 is TGCAGTGCCCCTGGGGAGGGGGGCACAGATACGCAGTATTTT.

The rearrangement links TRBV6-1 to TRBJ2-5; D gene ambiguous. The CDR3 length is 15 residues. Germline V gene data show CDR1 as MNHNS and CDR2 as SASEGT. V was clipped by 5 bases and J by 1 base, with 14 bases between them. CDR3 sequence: CASSKGWGPQETQYF. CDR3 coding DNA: TGTGCCAGCAGTAAAGGTTGGGGTCCCCAAGAGACCCAGTACTTC.

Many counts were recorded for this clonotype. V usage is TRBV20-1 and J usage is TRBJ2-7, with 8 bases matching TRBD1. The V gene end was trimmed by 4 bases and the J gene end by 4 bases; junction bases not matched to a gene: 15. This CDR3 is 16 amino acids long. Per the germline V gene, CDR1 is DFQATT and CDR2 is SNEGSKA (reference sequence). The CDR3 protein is CSATSPRDRRLYEQYF. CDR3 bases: TGCAGTGCTACCTCCCCCCGGGACAGGAGACTTTACGAGCAGTACTTC.

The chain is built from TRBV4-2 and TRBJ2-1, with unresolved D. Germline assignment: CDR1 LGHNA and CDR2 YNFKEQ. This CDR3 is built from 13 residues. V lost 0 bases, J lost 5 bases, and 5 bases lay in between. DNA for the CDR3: TGTGCCAGCAGCCAAGAGGCAAACAATGAGCAGTTCTTC. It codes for CASSQEANNEQFF.